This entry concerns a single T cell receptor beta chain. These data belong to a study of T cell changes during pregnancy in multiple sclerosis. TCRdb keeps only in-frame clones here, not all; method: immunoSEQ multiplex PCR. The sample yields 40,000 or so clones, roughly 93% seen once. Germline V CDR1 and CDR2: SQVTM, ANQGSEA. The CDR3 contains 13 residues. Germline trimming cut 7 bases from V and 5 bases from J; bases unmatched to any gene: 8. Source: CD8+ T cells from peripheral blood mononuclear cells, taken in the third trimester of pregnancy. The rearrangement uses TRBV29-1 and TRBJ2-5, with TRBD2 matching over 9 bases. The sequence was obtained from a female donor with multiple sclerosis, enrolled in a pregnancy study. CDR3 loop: CSALAGAGETQYF. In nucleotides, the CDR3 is TGCAGCGCGTTAGCGGGAGCGGGGGAGACCCAGTACTTC.